This note documents a single T cell receptor (beta chain) sequence. The data were taken from a study of blood T cell repertoires in COVID-19. Study-wide background: From the United States, Italy and Spain came samples of acute and convalescent COVID-19. PBMCs, B-cell-depleted T cells, or T cells were the source of the cDNA or gDNA that made up the material.

Only in-frame clones appear in the TCRdb table, and some are missing; sequencing was by immunoSEQ multiplex PCR. The sample lists roughly 66,000 clones; about 80% were seen once. Trimming at V came to 3 bases and at J to 8 bases, leaving 12 bases not matched to a gene. Per the germline V gene, CDR1 is LNHNV and CDR2 is YYDKDF (reference sequence). The CDR3 consists of 16 residues. The receptor was derived from a man aged 55 to 69 with acute or convalescent COVID-19. This sequence joins TRBV15 and TRBJ1-2, with 10 bases that match TRBD1. Source material: peripheral blood. The CDR3 nucleotides read TGTGCCACCAGCAGGACCGGGACAGGGGACGTGCGGGGCTACACCTTC. Encoded protein: CATSRTGTGDVRGYTF.